A single T cell receptor beta chain is shown here with its context. This sample stems from a study of T cells after yellow fever vaccination. The CDR3 spans 14 residues. Germline assignment: CDR1 DFQATT and CDR2 SNEGSKA (reference sequence). Trimming stripped 0 bases from V and 5 bases from J, with 11 bases between. In TCRdb, the 5' RACE reads were re-called with MiXCR into one record per CDR3 protein. The table has around 350,000 distinct CDR3 sequences, more than 5.5% seen once; the top ten hold 14% to 15%. This sequence originates from a man aged 25-45 years who received the YFV17D yellow fever vaccine. The gene calls are TRBV20-1 and TRBJ1-5; D gene ambiguous. The specimen was PBMCs, collected 5 days after the yellow fever booster vaccination. The CDR3 coding sequence is TGCAGTGCTAGAGAGCGTAGTTCTGATCAGCCCCAGCATTTT. This sequence encodes CSARERSSDQPQHF.